The clone carrying this T cell receptor beta chain showed up just a few times. CDR3 size: 14 residues. Germline V CDR1 and CDR2: SGDLS, YYNGEE. After removal of 4 bases from V and 4 bases from J, the junction contained 6 bases not matched to a gene. This sample was included in a study of blood T cell repertoires in COVID-19. Study information: The samples span acute and convalescent COVID-19 from the United States, Italy and Spain. Sources were T cells, B-cell-depleted T cells, or PBMCs; the material itself was cDNA or gDNA.

In the original workflow: Amplification of reference gene primers provided the estimated nucleated cell counts. Clones were read by immunoSEQ multiplex PCR, and TCRdb kept only the in-frame ones, dropping some. Clone size and the V and J calls come from that table; the DNA yielded D and trimming. The sample has under 140,000 clones; roughly four fifths are singletons. Sequencing was carried out using peripheral blood. The sequence was obtained from a woman in her sixties with acute or convalescent COVID-19. The V and J genes are TRBV9 and TRBJ2-7; 9 bases line up with TRBD1. The CDR3 spells CASSKTGGLYEQYF. The CDR3 DNA is TGTGCCAGCAGCAAGACAGGGGGTCTGTACGAGCAGTACTTC.